The rows below give T cell receptor beta chains drawn from one sample of a study of T cell changes during pregnancy in multiple sclerosis. Libraries were prepared by immunoSEQ multiplex PCR; TCRdb keeps only in-frame clonotypes and omits some of them. The sample lists about 110,000 clones, around nine tenths occurring once. Sequencing was performed on peripheral blood, taken in the third trimester of pregnancy. The receptor source for this set is a female donor with multiple sclerosis, enrolled in a pregnancy study. Both conserved end residues are part of each CDR3. The D gene is left open where the match is weak. Clone size, where shown, is once, few, many, or a class for clones that have expanded.

CDR3 DNA,CDR3 protein,clone size,D gene,CDR3 length,V gene,J gene
TGTGCCAGCAGTTCCCGACAGGGGGCGGGGGAGACCCAGTACTTC,CASSSRQGAGETQYF,-,TRBD1,15,TRBV6-5,TRBJ2-5
TGCGCCAGCAGCTATTCAGGTCCAGATACGCAGTATTTT,CASSYSGPDTQYF,-,-,13,TRBV5-1,TRBJ2-3
TGTGCCAGCAGTTACACCACTGGGGCCTTCTCGGACATTCAGTACTTC,CASSYTTGAFSDIQYF,-,-,16,TRBV6-6,TRBJ2-4
TGTGCCAGCAGTGAGGCCCGCAATCAGCCCCAGCATTTT,CASSEARNQPQHF,-,-,13,TRBV27,TRBJ1-5
TGTGCCTGGAGTCAGCGGTATAATTCACCCCTCCACTTT,CAWSQRYNSPLHF,-,-,13,TRBV30,TRBJ1-6
TGTGCCAGCAGCTCCTGGGGCGGTGAGCAGTTCTTC,CASSSWGGEQFF,-,-,12,TRBV7-2,TRBJ2-1
TGTGCCAGCAGCTCGACAGGGGTGGAAGAGACCCAGTACTTC,CASSSTGVEETQYF,-,TRBD1,14,TRBV7-3,TRBJ2-5
TGTGCCAGTAGTACACTCCTCTTCGACTACACCTTC,CASSTLLFDYTF,-,-,12,TRBV19,TRBJ1-2
TGTGCCAGCAGTTTATATCTTGCTCCAGGGGGCGCTGGTGAAAAACTGTTTTTT,CASSLYLAPGGAGEKLFF,-,TRBD1,18,TRBV28,TRBJ1-4
TGTGCCAGCAGTTTGGGCGGGAGGGCCCTCTACGAGCAGTACTTC,CASSLGGRALYEQYF,-,TRBD2,15,TRBV28,TRBJ2-7
TGTGCCAGCAGTGCCCGGGACAGGCCCGCTGAAGCTTTCTTT,CASSARDRPAEAFF,-,TRBD1,14,TRBV9,TRBJ1-1
TGTGCCAGCAGCCTTTTAGCGGGAGGAACAGATACGCAGTATTTT,CASSLLAGGTDTQYF,-,TRBD2,15,TRBV7-9,TRBJ2-3
TGTGCCAGCAGCCCTTGGGGACAGGGAATTCAGTACTTC,CASSPWGQGIQYF,-,TRBD1,13,TRBV9,TRBJ2-4
TGCGCCAGCAGCGGGAGGACGGTAAGCTCCTACAATGAGCAGTTCTTC,CASSGRTVSSYNEQFF,-,-,16,TRBV5-1,TRBJ2-1
TGTGCCAGCAGTGAACTTAGACAGAGCCTATTTTTT,CASSELRQSLFF,-,-,12,TRBV2,TRBJ1-4
TGTGCCAGCTCACCGGTACAGGGAAGTCAGCCCCAGCATTTT,CASSPVQGSQPQHF,-,-,14,TRBV18,TRBJ1-5
TGCGCCAGCAGCCAAGATCAAACAGGGAATTCACCCCTCCACTTT,CASSQDQTGNSPLHF,-,-,15,TRBV4-1,TRBJ1-6
TGTGCCAGCAGTGAAGTGGCAAACTCCTACAATGAGCAGTTCTTC,CASSEVANSYNEQFF,-,-,15,TRBV6-1,TRBJ2-1
TGTGCCAGCAGCCCCGGGGTTTCTAGCAATCAGCCCCAGCATTTT,CASSPGVSSNQPQHF,-,-,15,TRBV9,TRBJ1-5
TGTGCCAGCAGTGAAGTAACTAGCGGGGGGGCTGAGACCCAGTACTTC,CASSEVTSGGAETQYF,-,TRBD2,16,TRBV6-1,TRBJ2-5
TGTGCCAGCAGCTTATTTTCGGTAATCACTGAAGCTTTCTTT,CASSLFSVITEAFF,-,-,14,TRBV11-2,TRBJ1-1
TGCGCCAGCAGCTACGCCGGGACAGGGTCATATGAAAAACTGTTTTTT,CASSYAGTGSYEKLFF,-,TRBD1,16,TRBV5-1,TRBJ1-4
TGTGCCAGCAGCGTACGTCCGGGACAGACCACCTACAATGAGCAGTTCTTC,CASSVRPGQTTYNEQFF,-,TRBD1,17,TRBV9,TRBJ2-1
TGTGCCAGCAGCTTAGCGAAAGGGGACAGGGGTCAGAACACTGAAGCTTTCTTT,CASSLAKGDRGQNTEAFF,-,TRBD1,18,TRBV7-9,TRBJ1-1
TGTGCCAGCAGCCAGACAGGGGGCTCTGAAGCTTTCTTT,CASSQTGGSEAFF,-,TRBD1,13,TRBV27,TRBJ1-1
TGTGCCAGCAGTGAAAGAGGTCAGAGAAACACTGAAGCTTTCTTT,CASSERGQRNTEAFF,-,-,15,TRBV6-1,TRBJ1-1
TGCGCCAGCAGCTTGTTTCGGGAGGGTGAAGAGCAGTACTTC,CASSLFREGEEQYF,-,TRBD2,14,TRBV5-1,TRBJ2-7
TGTGCCAGCACCGTGAGGGGGCAGGGGATGAACACTGAAGCTTTCTTT,CASTVRGQGMNTEAFF,-,TRBD1,16,TRBV2,TRBJ1-1
TGTGCCAGCAGAGAAGGGGAGCCTGAAGCTTTCTTT,CASREGEPEAFF,-,-,12,TRBV2,TRBJ1-1
TGTGCCAGCAGCGGCGACAGGGTGAACACTGAAGCTTTCTTT,CASSGDRVNTEAFF,-,TRBD1,14,TRBV6-1,TRBJ1-1
TGTGCCTGGAAAGGACAGGTGGGTGAAGCTTTCTTT,CAWKGQVGEAFF,-,TRBD1,12,TRBV30,TRBJ1-1
TGTGCCAGCAGCTTAAAGGCGGGGGGGCCAGAGACCCAGTACTTC,CASSLKAGGPETQYF,-,TRBD2,15,TRBV7-2,TRBJ2-5
TGTGCCAGCTCAAGTCGGGGCACAGATACGCAGTATTTT,CASSSRGTDTQYF,-,-,13,TRBV18,TRBJ2-3
TGTGCCAGCAGTTTATCTAGCGGGGGTATCTACGAGCAGTACTTC,CASSLSSGGIYEQYF,-,TRBD2,15,TRBV28,TRBJ2-7
TGCGCCAGCAGCTCCCGGGAGAACACTGAAGCTTTCTTT,CASSSRENTEAFF,-,-,13,TRBV5-1,TRBJ1-1
TGTGCCAGCAGCAACCGGGACAGGGAATATGGCTACACCTTC,CASSNRDREYGYTF,-,TRBD1,14,TRBV2,TRBJ1-2
TGTGCCAGCAGCCTTAGACTAGCGGAGACCTACGAGCAGTACTTC,CASSLRLAETYEQYF,-,TRBD2,15,TRBV11-2,TRBJ2-7
TGTGCCAGCAGTTTATGGGGGGGACTGAACACTGAAGCTTTCTTT,CASSLWGGLNTEAFF,-,-,15,TRBV28,TRBJ1-1
TGTGCCAGCAGCTTAATTGTTAGCGGGGGAAGGATCGGGGAGCTGTTTTTT,CASSLIVSGGRIGELFF,-,TRBD2,17,TRBV7-8,TRBJ2-2
TGTGCCAGCAGAGACAGGCTTGGGGGCACCATATATTTT,CASRDRLGGTIYF,few,-,13,TRBV6-1,TRBJ1-3
TGTGCCAGCAGCCGACAGTATTCAACTAATGAAAAACTGTTTTTT,CASSRQYSTNEKLFF,-,-,15,TRBV6-5,TRBJ1-4
TGTGCCAGCGGGAGGGAGGTCTACGAGCAGTACTTC,CASGREVYEQYF,-,TRBD2,12,TRBV6-5,TRBJ2-7
TGTGCCATCAGTGAGGCACAGGGGGCGACGGGCTACGAGCAGTACTTC,CAISEAQGATGYEQYF,-,TRBD1,16,TRBV10-3,TRBJ2-7
TGTGCCAGCAGCTTAACCGGAGGGGCTTCATCCTACGAGCAGTACTTC,CASSLTGGASSYEQYF,-,-,16,TRBV7-3,TRBJ2-7
TGTGCCTGGGGGACTATACAAGAGACCCAGTACTTC,CAWGTIQETQYF,-,TRBD2,12,TRBV30,TRBJ2-5
TGTGCCAGCAGCTTACGAACTAGCGGAGGCGAGCAGTTCTTC,CASSLRTSGGEQFF,-,TRBD2,14,TRBV7-3,TRBJ2-1
TGTGCTAGTGCCAGGGAGGCTTTGGGCGAGCAGTACTTC,CASAREALGEQYF,-,-,13,TRBV12-5,TRBJ2-7
TGTGCCACCAGCAGTAGGGGTTCAGGGCACAATGAGCAGTTCTTC,CATSSRGSGHNEQFF,-,-,15,TRBV15,TRBJ2-1
TGTGCCAGCAGGGCGGGGTGGAGGGCAGGGGGGGAGCTGTTTTTT,CASRAGWRAGGELFF,-,-,15,TRBV7-2,TRBJ2-2
TGTGCCAGCAGCCCTCCACAGCTGGGTCAGCCCCAGCATTTT,CASSPPQLGQPQHF,-,-,14,TRBV16,TRBJ1-5
TGTGCCAGCAGCTTAGGACTAGCCAACGAGCAGTACTTC,CASSLGLANEQYF,-,TRBD2,13,TRBV7-3,TRBJ2-7
TGTGCCAGTAGTGCCGGGAACACTGAAGCTTTCTTT,CASSAGNTEAFF,-,-,12,TRBV19,TRBJ1-1
TGTGCCAGCAGTTACGGACAGGGTGGCGGCTACACCTTC,CASSYGQGGGYTF,-,TRBD1,13,TRBV6-5,TRBJ1-2
TGTGCCAGCAGCTTAACCAGGGGTGAAAAACTGTTTTTT,CASSLTRGEKLFF,-,-,13,TRBV7-3,TRBJ1-4
TGCGCCAGCAGCTTAGAGGGAGGGGAAAATCAGCCCCAGCATTTT,CASSLEGGENQPQHF,-,-,15,TRBV5-1,TRBJ1-5
TGTGCCAGCAGCCAACCGGGACAGATCCTAGATACGCAGTATTTT,CASSQPGQILDTQYF,-,TRBD1,15,TRBV7-9,TRBJ2-3
TGTGCCAGCAGCCCTCAGGGTTATAGCAATCAGCCCCAGCATTTT,CASSPQGYSNQPQHF,-,-,15,TRBV5-5,TRBJ1-5
TGCGCCAGCAGCACCGGTCCCGGGACAGCTGCAAATACGCAGTATTTT,CASSTGPGTAANTQYF,-,TRBD1,16,TRBV5-1,TRBJ2-3
TGCAGCGTGCCGGAGACTAGCGGGAGGGGAACGCAGTTCTTC,CSVPETSGRGTQFF,few,TRBD2,14,TRBV29-1,TRBJ2-1